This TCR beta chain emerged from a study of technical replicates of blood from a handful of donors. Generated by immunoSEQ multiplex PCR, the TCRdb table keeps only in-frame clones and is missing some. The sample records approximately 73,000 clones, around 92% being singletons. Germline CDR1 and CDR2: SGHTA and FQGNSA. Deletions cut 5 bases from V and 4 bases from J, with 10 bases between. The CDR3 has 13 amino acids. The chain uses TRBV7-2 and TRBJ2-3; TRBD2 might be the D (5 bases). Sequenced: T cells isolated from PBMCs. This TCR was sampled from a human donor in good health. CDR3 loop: CASSPARADTQYF. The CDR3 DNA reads TGTGCCAGCAGCCCGGCGCGGGCAGATACGCAGTATTTT.